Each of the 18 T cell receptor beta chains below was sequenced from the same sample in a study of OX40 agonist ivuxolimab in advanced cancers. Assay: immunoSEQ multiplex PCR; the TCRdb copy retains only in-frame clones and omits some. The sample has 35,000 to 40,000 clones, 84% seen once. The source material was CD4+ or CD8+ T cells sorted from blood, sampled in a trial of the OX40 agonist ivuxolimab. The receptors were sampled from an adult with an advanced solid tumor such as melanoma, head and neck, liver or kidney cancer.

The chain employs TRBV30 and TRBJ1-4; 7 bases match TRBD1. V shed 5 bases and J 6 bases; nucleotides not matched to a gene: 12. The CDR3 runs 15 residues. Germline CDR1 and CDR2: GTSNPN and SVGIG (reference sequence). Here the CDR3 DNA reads TGTGCCTGGGGTGATTACCGGGACAGCTATGAAAAACTGTTTTTT. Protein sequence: CAWGDYRDSYEKLFF. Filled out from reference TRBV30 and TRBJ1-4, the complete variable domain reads SQTIHQWPATLVQPVGSPLSLECTVEGTSNPNLYWYRQAAGRGLQLLFYSVGIGQISSEVPQNLSASRPQDRQFILSSKKLLLSDSGFYLCAWGDYRDSYEKLFFGSGTQLSVL.

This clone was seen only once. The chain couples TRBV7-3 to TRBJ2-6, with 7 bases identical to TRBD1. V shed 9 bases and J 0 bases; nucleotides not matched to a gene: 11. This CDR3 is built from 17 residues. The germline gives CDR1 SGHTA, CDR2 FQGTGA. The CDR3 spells CARKLRGQLSGANVLTF. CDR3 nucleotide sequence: TGTGCCAGGAAGCTAAGGGGACAGCTCTCTGGGGCCAACGTCCTGACTTTC.

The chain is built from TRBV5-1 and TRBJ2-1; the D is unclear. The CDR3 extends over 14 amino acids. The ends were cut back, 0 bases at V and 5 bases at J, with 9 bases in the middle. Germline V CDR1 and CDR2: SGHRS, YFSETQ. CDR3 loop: CASSLVGTDNEQFF. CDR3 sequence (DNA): TGCGCCAGCAGCTTGGTAGGCACCGACAATGAGCAGTTCTTC.

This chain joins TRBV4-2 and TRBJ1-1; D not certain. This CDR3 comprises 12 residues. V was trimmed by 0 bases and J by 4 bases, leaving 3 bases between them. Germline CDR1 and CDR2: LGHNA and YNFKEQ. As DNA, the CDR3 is TGTGCCAGCAGCCAAGATACCACTGAAGCTTTCTTT. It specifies CASSQDTTEAFF.

CDR3 in DNA: TGCGCCAGCAGCCAGGATTCTTTGGCGTCCTACAATGAGCAGTTCTTC. Translating gives CASSQDSLASYNEQFF. The gene calls are TRBV4-3 and TRBJ2-1; the D is unclear. The germline V and J ends were trimmed by 3 bases and 1 base, with 13 bases remaining between them. This CDR3 region has 16 residues. Germline CDR1 LGHNA, CDR2 YSLEER.

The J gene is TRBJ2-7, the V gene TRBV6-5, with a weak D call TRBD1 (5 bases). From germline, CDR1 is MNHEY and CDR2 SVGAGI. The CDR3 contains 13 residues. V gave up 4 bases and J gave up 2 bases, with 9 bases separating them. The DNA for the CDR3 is TGTGCCAGCAGTTTACAGGTCGCCTACGAGCAGTACTTC. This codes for CASSLQVAYEQYF.

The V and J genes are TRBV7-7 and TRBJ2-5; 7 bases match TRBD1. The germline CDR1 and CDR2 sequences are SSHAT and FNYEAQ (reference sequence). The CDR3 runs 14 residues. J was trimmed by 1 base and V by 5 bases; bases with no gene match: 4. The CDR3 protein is CASSPGTAQETQYF. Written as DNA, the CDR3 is TGTGCCAGCAGCCCCGGGACAGCCCAAGAGACCCAGTACTTC. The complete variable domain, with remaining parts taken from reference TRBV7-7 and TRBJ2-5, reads GAGVSQSPRYKVTKRGQDVTLRCDPISSHATLYWYQQALGQGPEFLTYFNYEAQPDKSGLPSDRFSAERPEGSISTLTIQRTEQRDSAMYRCASSPGTAQETQYFGPGTRLLVL.

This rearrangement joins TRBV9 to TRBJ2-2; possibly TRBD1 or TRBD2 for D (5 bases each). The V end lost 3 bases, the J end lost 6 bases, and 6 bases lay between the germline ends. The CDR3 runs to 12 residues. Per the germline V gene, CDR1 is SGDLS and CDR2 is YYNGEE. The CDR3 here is CASSGDPGELFF. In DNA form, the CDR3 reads TGTGCCAGCAGCGGGGACCCCGGGGAGCTGTTTTTT.

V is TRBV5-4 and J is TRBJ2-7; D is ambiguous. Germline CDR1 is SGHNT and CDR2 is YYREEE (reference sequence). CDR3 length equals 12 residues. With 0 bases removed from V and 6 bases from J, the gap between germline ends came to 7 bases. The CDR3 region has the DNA TGTGCCAGCAGCTTGGGCGTCGGCGAGCAGTACTTC. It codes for CASSLGVGEQYF.

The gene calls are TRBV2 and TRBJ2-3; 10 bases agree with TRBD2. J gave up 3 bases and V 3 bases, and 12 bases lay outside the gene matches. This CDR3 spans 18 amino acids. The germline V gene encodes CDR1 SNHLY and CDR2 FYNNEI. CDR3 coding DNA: TGTGCCAGCAGTGATGCTCTAGCGGGAGTGGGGTGGACAGATACGCAGTATTTT. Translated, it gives CASSDALAGVGWTDTQYF.

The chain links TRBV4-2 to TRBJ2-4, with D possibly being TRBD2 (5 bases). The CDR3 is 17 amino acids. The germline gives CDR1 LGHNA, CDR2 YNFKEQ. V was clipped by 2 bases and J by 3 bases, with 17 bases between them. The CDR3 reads CASSQPTGSAGKNIQYF. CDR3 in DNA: TGTGCCAGCAGCCAACCGACTGGTTCTGCGGGCAAAAACATTCAGTACTTC.

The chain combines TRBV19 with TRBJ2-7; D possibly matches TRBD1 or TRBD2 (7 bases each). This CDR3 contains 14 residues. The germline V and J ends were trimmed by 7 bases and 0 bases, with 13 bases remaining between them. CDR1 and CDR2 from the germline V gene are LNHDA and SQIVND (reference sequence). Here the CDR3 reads CASTRGDSSYEQYF. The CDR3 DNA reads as TGTGCCAGTACCCGGGGGGACAGCTCCTACGAGCAGTACTTC.

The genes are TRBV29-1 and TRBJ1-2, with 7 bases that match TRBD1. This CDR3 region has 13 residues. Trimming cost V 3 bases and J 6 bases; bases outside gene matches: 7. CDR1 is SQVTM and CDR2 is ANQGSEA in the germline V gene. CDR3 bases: TGCAGCGTTGACCCAGGGGGGCGCGATGGCTACACCTTC. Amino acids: CSVDPGGRDGYTF.

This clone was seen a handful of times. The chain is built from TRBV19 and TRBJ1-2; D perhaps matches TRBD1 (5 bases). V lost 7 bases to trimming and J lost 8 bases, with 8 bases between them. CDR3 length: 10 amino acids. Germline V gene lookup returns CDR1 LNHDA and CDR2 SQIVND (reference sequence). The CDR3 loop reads CASTTVGYTF. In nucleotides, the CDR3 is TGTGCCAGTACGACAGTCGGCTACACCTTC.

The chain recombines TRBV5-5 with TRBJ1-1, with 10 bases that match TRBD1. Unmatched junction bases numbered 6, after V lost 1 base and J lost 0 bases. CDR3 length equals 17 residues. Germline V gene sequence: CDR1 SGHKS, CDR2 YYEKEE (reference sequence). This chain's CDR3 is CASSLLGTGDLNTEAFF. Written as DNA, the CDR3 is TGTGCCAGCAGCTTGTTAGGGACAGGGGATTTGAACACTGAAGCTTTCTTT.

DNA for the CDR3: TGTGCCAGCACCTACGGGGTGGGTCTTGAAGCTTTCTTT. Translating gives CASTYGVGLEAFF. The V call is TRBV6-5, the J call TRBJ1-1; D is undetermined. Trimming removed 7 bases at V and 7 bases at J, with 16 bases between. Germline CDR1 MNHEY, CDR2 SVGAGI. This CDR3 region has 13 residues.

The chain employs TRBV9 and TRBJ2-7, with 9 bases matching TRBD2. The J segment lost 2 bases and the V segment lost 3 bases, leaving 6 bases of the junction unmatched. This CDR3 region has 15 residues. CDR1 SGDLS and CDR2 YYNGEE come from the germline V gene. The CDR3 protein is CASSAYSGGTYEQYF. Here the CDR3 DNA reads TGTGCCAGCAGCGCCTATAGCGGGGGTACCTACGAGCAGTACTTC.

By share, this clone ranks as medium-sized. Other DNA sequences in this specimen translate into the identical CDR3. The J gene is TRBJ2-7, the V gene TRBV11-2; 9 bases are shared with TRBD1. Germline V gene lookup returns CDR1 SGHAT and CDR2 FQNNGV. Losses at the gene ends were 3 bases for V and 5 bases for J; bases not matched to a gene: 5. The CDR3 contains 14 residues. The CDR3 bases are TGTGCCAGCAGCTTGGCACAGGGGGCCCACGAGCAGTACTTC. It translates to CASSLAQGAHEQYF.